A single sample is the source of the 21 T cell receptor beta chains below, sequenced in a study of blood T cell repertoires in COVID-19. Produced via immunoSEQ multiplex PCR; TCRdb's table is partial and in-frame only. The repertoire consists of over 200,000 clones, with more than 75% occurring once and the leading ten covering roughly 2%. Sample: peripheral blood. The source is a man in his forties or fifties with active or convalescent COVID-19.

The chain recombines TRBV7-8 with TRBJ1-2; TRBD1 matches 10 bases. The ends lost 1 base at V and 5 bases at J; junction bases unmatched: 1. The CDR3 covers 14 residues. CDR1 is SGHVS and CDR2 is FQNEAQ in the germline V gene. DNA for the CDR3: TGTGCCAGCAGCTTAGTGGGACAGGGGTATGGCTACACCTTC. Translating it yields CASSLVGQGYGYTF.

The chain carries TRBV6-5 and TRBJ1-1, with D maybe TRBD1 (5 bases). Trimming shortened V by 10 bases and J by 1 base, and 7 bases separated the two germline ends. Germline V gene sequence: CDR1 MNHEY, CDR2 SVGAGI. CDR3 length equals 11 residues. CDR3 protein: CATTGNTEAFF. CDR3 DNA: TGTGCCACCACAGGGAACACTGAAGCTTTCTTT.

The CDR3 region is CASSLNRGGSYNEQFF. The CDR3 nucleotides read TGTGCCAGCAGCTTAAACAGGGGGGGGTCCTACAATGAGCAGTTCTTC. This sequence joins TRBV7-2 and TRBJ2-1, with D tentatively TRBD1 (8 bases). The CDR3 consists of 16 residues. The ends were cut back, 2 bases at V and 1 base at J, with 12 bases in the middle. Germline CDR1 and CDR2: SGHTA and FQGNSA.

The V gene is TRBV5-1, the J gene TRBJ1-4; 8 bases line up with TRBD1. J lost 8 bases, V lost 4 bases, and 10 bases had no gene match. The germline V gene has CDR1 SGHRS and CDR2 YFSETQ. The CDR3 spans 15 residues. CDR3 protein: CASSIGQGVVEKLFF. The CDR3 nucleotides read TGCGCCAGCAGCATTGGACAGGGTGTGGTGGAAAAACTGTTTTTT.

The V and J genes are TRBV19 and TRBJ2-7, with TRBD1 matching over 7 bases. V was clipped by 1 base and J by 4 bases; unmatched bases: 1. The CDR3 is made up of 13 amino acids. Germline V gene lookup returns CDR1 LNHDA and CDR2 SQIVND (reference sequence). The CDR3 spells CASSIGQGYEQYF. CDR3 bases: TGTGCCAGTAGTATAGGACAGGGTTACGAGCAGTACTTC. Using reference TRBV19 and TRBJ2-7 for the parts outside the CDR3, the full variable domain is DGGITQSPKYLFRKEGQNVTLSCEQNLNHDAMYWYRQDPGQGLRLIYYSQIVNDFQKGDIAEGYSVSREKKESFPLTVTSAQKNPTAFYLCASSIGQGYEQYFGPGTRLTVT.

The chain joins TRBV5-1 to TRBJ1-1; D call uncertain. Trimming took 0 bases from V and 6 from J, leaving 15 bases between them. From germline, CDR1 is SGHRS and CDR2 YFSETQ. The CDR3 covers 15 residues. The chain's CDR3 is CASSLASGPNSEAFF. The CDR3 coding sequence is TGCGCCAGCAGCTTGGCCTCGGGTCCCAACTCTGAAGCTTTCTTT.

This rearrangement joins TRBV4-1 to TRBJ2-1; 12 bases align to TRBD1. CDR3 length: 15 amino acids. The junction had 6 bases not matched to a gene; V was cut back by 2 bases and J by 10 bases. CDR1 and CDR2 (germline): MGHRA, YSYEKL. CDR3 protein: CASSQWDRGQEEQFF. The CDR3 DNA reads as TGCGCCAGCAGCCAATGGGACAGGGGGCAAGAGGAGCAGTTCTTC.

V gene TRBV7-9 combines with J gene TRBJ1-1; TRBD1 matches 7 bases. With V trimmed by 3 bases and J by 4 bases, 2 bases remained unmatched. The CDR3 loop spans 13 amino acids. From germline, CDR1 is SEHNR and CDR2 FQNEAQ (reference sequence). The CDR3 region is CASSFAGGTEAFF. Written as DNA, the CDR3 is TGTGCCAGCAGCTTCGCAGGGGGCACTGAAGCTTTCTTT.

This chain connects TRBV27 to TRBJ1-5; D gene uncertain. CDR3 length: 14 amino acids. Germline loops: CDR1 MNHEY, CDR2 SMNVEV (reference sequence). V was pared by 0 bases and J by 6 bases, with 9 bases between. CDR3 loop: CASSLSISSQPQHF. The CDR3 coding sequence is TGTGCCAGCAGTTTATCGATTTCTAGTCAGCCCCAGCATTTT.

The chain combines TRBV19 with TRBJ1-5; TRBD1 aligns across 7 bases. CDR3 size: 15 residues. CDR1 and CDR2 from the germline V gene are LNHDA and SQIVND (reference sequence). The J segment lost 0 bases and the V segment lost 5 bases, leaving 4 bases of the junction unmatched. CDR3 region: CASSPGTVSNQPQHF. In nucleotides, the CDR3 is TGTGCCAGTAGTCCCGGGACAGTTAGCAATCAGCCCCAGCATTTT.

The CDR3 protein is CAWSVEEGGEKLFF. The DNA for the CDR3 is TGTGCCTGGAGTGTTGAGGAGGGAGGTGAAAAACTGTTTTTT. V gene TRBV30 combines with J gene TRBJ1-4; no reliable D call. Deletions cut 0 bases from V and 7 bases from J, with 12 bases between. CDR3 length: 14 residues. Germline-derived CDR1 and CDR2 are GTSNPN and SVGIG (reference sequence).

This chain joins TRBV19 and TRBJ2-7, with D perhaps matching TRBD1 (8 bases). The ends were cut back, 7 bases at V and 6 bases at J, with 16 bases in the middle. Germline V CDR1 and CDR2: LNHDA, SQIVND (reference sequence). The CDR3 contains 13 residues. In DNA form, the CDR3 reads TGTGCCAGTACCACAGGGGGGGCCCCCGAGCAGTACTTC. This gives the protein CASTTGGAPEQYF.

The rearrangement links TRBV7-6 to TRBJ2-7; D gene ambiguous. The CDR3 extends over 15 amino acids. The germline V gene has CDR1 SGHVS and CDR2 FNYEAQ. Trimming left V 4 bases short and J 4 bases short, with 17 bases between. The CDR3 DNA follows: TGTGCCAGCAGCTCAGGCCTTGGGTCCCCGTACGAGCAGTACTTC. Its protein is CASSSGLGSPYEQYF.

This chain uses TRBV9 with TRBJ1-4; 7 positions agree with TRBD1. The V segment lost 0 bases and the J segment 0 bases; nucleotides outside the gene matches: 5. The CDR3 runs 17 residues. The germline V gene encodes CDR1 SGDLS and CDR2 YYNGEE. The CDR3 region is CASSVGRQGATNEKLFF. DNA for the CDR3: TGTGCCAGCAGCGTAGGAAGGCAGGGGGCAACTAATGAAAAACTGTTTTTT. The full variable domain, in which reference TRBV9 and TRBJ1-4 provide the parts outside the CDR3, is DSGVTQTPKHLITATGQRVTLRCSPRSGDLSVYWYQQSLDQGLQFLIQYYNGEERAKGNILERFSAQQFPDLHSELNLSSLELGDSALYFCASSVGRQGATNEKLFFGSGTQLSVL.

The chain is built from TRBV10-3 and TRBJ1-5, with 8 bases lining up with TRBD1. CDR1 is ENHRY and CDR2 is SYGVKD in the germline V gene. This CDR3 has 15 residues. V gave up 6 bases and J gave up 5 bases; unmatched junction bases: 9. CDR3 in amino acids: CAISRTGSLDQPQHF. CDR3 coding DNA: TGTGCCATCAGCAGGACAGGGAGTTTGGATCAGCCCCAGCATTTT.

This clone was picked up one time. The chain carries TRBV5-6 and TRBJ1-6; possible D gene TRBD1, 5 bases. The CDR3 length is 17 residues. CDR1 and CDR2 from the germline V gene are SGHDT and YYEEEE. Trimming pared 3 bases from V and 0 bases from J, leaving 13 bases between. Here the CDR3 DNA reads TGTGCCAGCAGCTGGGGGGGACCATCCTCCTATAATTCACCCCTCCACTTT. It codes for CASSWGGPSSYNSPLHF.

This clone was observed a handful of times. The chain uses TRBV25-1 and TRBJ2-3; 11 positions match TRBD2. The V and J ends lost 4 bases and 2 bases, in that order; junction bases with no gene match: 8. Germline V gene data show CDR1 as MGHDK and CDR2 as SYGVNS. The CDR3 runs 17 residues. The CDR3 here is CASSVPGTSGITDTQYF. The CDR3 bases are TGTGCCAGCAGTGTTCCCGGGACTAGCGGAATCACAGATACGCAGTATTTT.

The CDR3 DNA reads as TGTGCCAGCAGTGCGGGACAGGGGCCAAGCACAGATACGCAGTATTTT. It is translated as CASSAGQGPSTDTQYF. The chain joins TRBV28 to TRBJ2-3, with 10 bases lining up with TRBD1. CDR1 MDHEN and CDR2 SYDVKM come from the germline V gene. The CDR3 runs 16 residues. J was trimmed by 0 bases and V by 5 bases; bases with no gene match: 5.

This clone was observed a few times. The chain is built from TRBV2 and TRBJ1-1; 12 nucleotides match TRBD1. V was clipped by 5 bases and J by 4 bases; unmatched bases: 5. Germline CDR1 SNHLY, CDR2 FYNNEI. This CDR3 has 15 residues. The chain's CDR3 is CASSSGTGGLTEAFF. The DNA for the CDR3 is TGTGCCAGCAGTTCCGGGACAGGGGGCCTCACTGAAGCTTTCTTT. The variable domain in full, with the rest retrieved from reference TRBV2 and TRBJ1-1, is EPEVTQTPSHQVTQMGQEVILRCVPISNHLYFYWYRQILGQKVEFLVSFYNNEISEKSEIFDDQFSVERPDGSNFTLKIRSTKLEDSAMYFCASSSGTGGLTEAFFGQGTRLTVV.

The rearrangement links TRBV15 to TRBJ1-3, with D perhaps matching TRBD1 (5 bases). The CDR3 is 17 residues long. The germline V gene has CDR1 LNHNV and CDR2 YYDKDF (reference sequence). V dropped 3 bases and J dropped 0 bases, with 15 bases sitting between them. For the CDR3, the DNA is TGTGCCACCAGCAGGGTAGTGGGGGGGTTCTCTGGAAACACCATATATTTT. It yields the protein CATSRVVGGFSGNTIYF.

The V gene is TRBV9, the J gene TRBJ1-2; 9 nucleotides line up with TRBD1. This CDR3 has 15 residues. From germline, CDR1 is SGDLS and CDR2 YYNGEE. The junction had 4 bases not matched to a gene; V was cut back by 3 bases and J by 1 base. This CDR3 is CASSAGQGSNYGYTF. Here the CDR3 DNA reads TGTGCCAGCAGCGCGGGACAGGGTAGTAACTATGGCTACACCTTC.